This T cell receptor beta chain was identified during a study of blood T cell repertoires in COVID-19. Repertoires were generated with immunoSEQ multiplex PCR, while TCRdb's copy carries only in-frame clones and drops some. There are more than 200,000 clones in the sample; over 75% occur only once, and 7.2% lies in the top ten. The CDR3 has 17 amino acids. The germline gives CDR1 SGHDN, CDR2 FVKESK. J was trimmed by 3 bases and V by 0 bases; bases with no gene match: 9. What was sequenced was PBMCs or T cells enriched from blood (not recorded which). J is TRBJ2-7 and V is TRBV14; 9 bases are a match to TRBD1. The TCR comes from a man aged 25-40 years in a cohort exposed to, infected with or recovered from COVID-19 (not recorded which). The CDR3 nucleotides read TGTGCCAGCAGCCAAGATCGTTTTGGGACAGGGATCTACGAGCAGTACTTC. This gives the protein CASSQDRFGTGIYEQYF.